Presented here are 26 T cell receptor beta chains from one specimen sequenced in a study of shared clonotypes between healthy human individuals. Assay used: immunoSEQ multiplex PCR; TCRdb lists only in-frame clones, some missing. This sample carries 190,000 or so clones, approximately 95% of them seen once, and the ten largest clones take 0.065% to 0.07%. The source material was naive CD4+ T cells sorted from blood. Subset given: CD45RA+ positively selected. The receptors were gathered from a woman between 25 and 40 years old in good health.

As DNA, the CDR3 is TGCAGCGTGAAGCAAACCTCACTCTATGAGCAGTTCTTC. Protein sequence: CSVKQTSLYEQFF. The rearrangement links TRBV29-1 to TRBJ2-1; D not certain. The CDR3 has 13 residues. V lost 6 bases and J lost 8, with 17 bases in between. The germline V gene encodes CDR1 SQVTM and CDR2 ANQGSEA.

The gene calls are TRBV5-1 and TRBJ1-6, with D perhaps matching TRBD1 (6 bases). The CDR3 is made up of 14 amino acids. Germline CDR1 reads SGHRS; CDR2 reads YFSETQ. Trimming pared 4 bases from V and 5 bases from J, leaving 10 bases between. Here the CDR3 reads CASSIRGDNSPLHF. CDR3 in DNA: TGCGCCAGCAGCATTAGGGGGGATAATTCACCCCTCCACTTT.

The rearrangement links TRBV10-2 to TRBJ1-2; 10 positions match TRBD1. The V segment lost 9 bases and the J segment 2 bases; nucleotides outside the gene matches: 3. Germline V gene sequence: CDR1 WSHSY, CDR2 SAAADI. The CDR3 spans 13 residues. CDR3 region: CASGTGVNYGYTF. The CDR3 DNA sequence: TGCGCCAGTGGGACAGGGGTGAACTATGGCTACACCTTC.

CDR3 sequence: CASSGDRRNTGELFF. The CDR3 DNA reads TGTGCCAGCAGTGGGGACCGGCGGAACACCGGGGAGCTGTTTTTT. The V call is TRBV6-1, the J call TRBJ2-2; D may correspond to TRBD1 or TRBD2 (5 bases each). The germline CDR1 and CDR2 sequences are MNHNS and SASEGT. The V end was cut by 4 bases, the J end by 1 base, with 10 bases between. This CDR3 is built from 15 residues.

The V gene is TRBV13, the J gene TRBJ2-2, with D possibly being TRBD2 (7 bases). CDR3 length: 16 residues. Germline CDR1 PRHDT, CDR2 FYEKMQ (reference sequence). V lost 2 bases, J lost 1 base, and 11 bases lay in between. The CDR3 protein is CASSLSRGLNTGELFF. The CDR3, as DNA: TGTGCCAGCAGCTTATCGCGGGGGCTGAACACCGGGGAGCTGTTTTTT.

The CDR3 DNA is TGTGCCAGCAGCAGATCAAGGGGCTCTGGAAACACCATATATTTT. Its translation: CASSRSRGSGNTIYF. The chain employs TRBV6-5 and TRBJ1-3; D is possibly TRBD1 (5 bases). In germline, CDR1 is MNHEY, CDR2 SVGAGI. The CDR3 is 15 amino acids. The V gene lost 6 bases and the J gene lost 0 bases, with 12 bases spanning the gap.

The CDR3 DNA is TGTGCCAGCAGCATTGATCTGAATGAGCAGTTCTTC. Protein product: CASSIDLNEQFF. The gene calls are TRBV7-9 and TRBJ2-1; D remains unclear. Germline loops: CDR1 SEHNR, CDR2 FQNEAQ (reference sequence). This CDR3 comprises 12 residues. V lost 5 bases, J lost 7 bases, and 9 bases lay in between.

The chain uses TRBV5-1 and TRBJ1-1; a possible D gene is TRBD1 (5 bases). V gave up 4 bases and J gave up 5 bases, with 21 bases separating them. The CDR3 totals 16 residues. Looked up from germline, CDR1 is SGHRS and CDR2 is YFSETQ. This chain's CDR3 is CASSPRGTYIRTEAFF. DNA of the CDR3: TGCGCCAGCAGCCCGCGCGGGACTTATATTCGGACTGAAGCTTTCTTT.

V gene TRBV6-5 combines with J gene TRBJ1-5, with no clear D. V lost 4 bases, J lost 2 bases, and 6 bases lay in between. The CDR3 has 13 amino acids. Germline lookup yields CDR1 MNHEY and CDR2 SVGAGI. CDR3 in amino acids: CASSFFRNQPQHF. The CDR3, as DNA: TGTGCCAGCAGTTTTTTCCGCAATCAGCCCCAGCATTTT.

V and J are TRBV18 and TRBJ1-2, with 7 bases lining up with TRBD1. V trimming: 5 bases; J trimming: 0 bases; junction bases outside the gene matches: 9. The CDR3 loop spans 16 amino acids. The germline CDR1 and CDR2 sequences are KGHSH and LQKENI. DNA of the CDR3: TGTGCCAGCTCAACACTGACAGGGACCACTAACTATGGCTACACCTTC. Translated, it gives CASSTLTGTTNYGYTF.

The chain is built from TRBV5-1 and TRBJ2-2; the match to TRBD2 covers 9 bases. Germline CDR1 reads SGHRS; CDR2 reads YFSETQ. J lost 4 bases, V lost 3 bases, and 4 bases had no gene match. This CDR3 spans 15 amino acids. Here the CDR3 reads CASSSTSGLTGELFF. In DNA form, the CDR3 reads TGCGCCAGCAGCTCGACTAGCGGCCTCACCGGGGAGCTGTTTTTT.

This chain links TRBV29-1 with TRBJ1-1; 8 nucleotides match TRBD1. The J segment lost 4 bases and the V segment lost 4 bases, leaving 2 bases of the junction unmatched. In germline, CDR1 is SQVTM, CDR2 ANQGSEA. This CDR3 contains 12 residues. CDR3 nucleotides: TGCAGCGTTGCTCAGGGGGCCACTGAAGCTTTCTTT. Amino acid sequence: CSVAQGATEAFF.

The rearrangement joins TRBV7-8 to TRBJ2-7, with 9 positions matching TRBD2. V dropped 0 bases and J dropped 2; count of bases not matched to a gene: 5. This CDR3 contains 16 residues. Germline CDR1 reads SGHVS; CDR2 reads FQNEAQ. The CDR3 spells CASSLAVAGGPYEQYF. The CDR3 coding sequence is TGTGCCAGCAGCTTAGCGGTGGCGGGAGGGCCCTACGAGCAGTACTTC.

The chain links TRBV18 to TRBJ2-5; D may be TRBD2 (5 bases). This CDR3 region has 15 residues. Looked up from germline, CDR1 is KGHSH and CDR2 is LQKENI. Trimming shortened V by 0 bases and J by 3 bases, and 11 bases separated the two germline ends. The CDR3 sequence: CASSPPPWEKETQYF. The CDR3 DNA follows: TGTGCCAGCTCACCACCCCCGTGGGAGAAAGAGACCCAGTACTTC.

This clone has just one count. The chain recombines TRBV29-1 with TRBJ2-7; 9 nucleotides agree with TRBD1. Germline CDR1 SQVTM, CDR2 ANQGSEA. CDR3 length: 12 amino acids. V shed 6 bases and J 6 bases; nucleotides not matched to a gene: 6. CDR3: CSVGDRVGEQYF. The CDR3, as DNA: TGCAGCGTGGGGGACAGGGTAGGCGAGCAGTACTTC.

This clone has a handful of counts. This chain connects TRBV7-8 to TRBJ2-7, with D unclear. This CDR3 comprises 14 residues. V lost 2 bases and J 2 bases, leaving 10 bases between the germline ends. The germline V gene encodes CDR1 SGHVS and CDR2 FQNEAQ. The CDR3 spells CASSLSGLTYEQYF. CDR3 nucleotides: TGTGCCAGCAGCTTATCTGGCCTAACCTACGAGCAGTACTTC.

This clone was found once. V is TRBV27 and J is TRBJ1-6; D uncertain. Germline V gene lookup returns CDR1 MNHEY and CDR2 SMNVEV (reference sequence). CDR3 length: 15 amino acids. V gave up 0 bases and J gave up 10 bases, with 13 bases separating them. CDR3 nucleotides: TGTGCCAGCAGTTTATCGGTCCCTCGCGACTCACCCCTCCACTTT. It encodes CASSLSVPRDSPLHF.

This clone has just one count. The chain is built from TRBV5-1 and TRBJ2-7; TRBD2 aligns across 9 bases. This CDR3 is 15 amino acids long. Per germline, CDR1 SGHRS and CDR2 YFSETQ. Losses at the gene ends were 0 bases for V and 6 bases for J; bases not matched to a gene: 7. The CDR3 protein is CASSLGGRALGEQYF. The CDR3 nucleotides are TGCGCCAGCAGCTTGGGCGGGAGGGCCCTCGGCGAGCAGTACTTC.

The V and J genes are TRBV19 and TRBJ1-5; tentative D call: TRBD1 (5 bases). Trimming stripped 7 bases from V and 6 bases from J, with 22 bases between. The CDR3 has 16 amino acids. The germline gives CDR1 LNHDA, CDR2 SQIVND (reference sequence). As DNA, the CDR3 is TGTGCCAGTACCCCTGTGGGGGGGGAGGTTGGTCAGCCCCAGCATTTT. This codes for CASTPVGGEVGQPQHF.

This clone appeared once. The chain recombines TRBV7-9 with TRBJ2-5; D is unresolved. Germline V gives CDR1 SEHNR, CDR2 FQNEAQ (reference sequence). CDR3 length equals 14 residues. V dropped 1 base and J dropped 5 bases, with 11 bases sitting between them. The CDR3 DNA sequence: TGTGCCAGCAGCTTAGTTTCTAGTGTGGAGACCCAGTACTTC. Its protein is CASSLVSSVETQYF.

V gene TRBV27 combines with J gene TRBJ2-7; perhaps D is TRBD1 or TRBD2 (7 bases each). The germline V and J ends were trimmed by 5 bases and 6 bases, with 17 bases remaining between them. CDR1 and CDR2 (germline): MNHEY, SMNVEV (reference sequence). The CDR3 has 14 residues. The CDR3 protein is CASSPPAGGAEQYF. In nucleotides, the CDR3 is TGTGCCAGCAGTCCCCCGGCAGGGGGGGCCGAGCAGTACTTC.

V gene TRBV7-9 combines with J gene TRBJ2-7; D gene unclear. The germline CDR1 and CDR2 sequences are SEHNR and FQNEAQ (reference sequence). The CDR3 is 17 residues long. The V end lost 5 bases, the J end lost 6 bases, and 26 bases lay between the germline ends. The CDR3 spells CASSLTVGAVRDPEQYF. Here the CDR3 DNA reads TGTGCCAGCAGCCTGACCGTCGGCGCAGTCCGAGATCCCGAGCAGTACTTC.

The chain recombines TRBV2 with TRBJ2-7; the D is unclear. Germline assignment: CDR1 SNHLY and CDR2 FYNNEI. CDR3 size: 13 residues. Trimming removed 3 bases from V and 6 bases from J, with 12 bases in between. The CDR3 spells CASSDYAWGEQYF. The CDR3 region has the DNA TGTGCCAGCAGTGATTACGCCTGGGGCGAGCAGTACTTC.

The rearrangement joins TRBV29-1 to TRBJ2-1, with 12 bases matching TRBD2. Germline CDR1 reads SQVTM; CDR2 reads ANQGSEA. This CDR3 is built from 17 residues. With V trimmed by 6 bases and J by 7 bases, 16 bases remained unmatched. This CDR3 reads CSVRLAGEAHMWNEQFF. The DNA of the CDR3 is TGCAGCGTAAGACTAGCGGGAGAAGCCCATATGTGGAATGAGCAGTTCTTC.

J is TRBJ2-1 and V is TRBV6-5; D may be TRBD2 (6 bases). V lost 8 bases and J 10 bases, leaving 18 bases between the germline ends. From germline, CDR1 is MNHEY and CDR2 SVGAGI. The CDR3 is 13 residues long. The CDR3 is CASGGLPKGEQFF. CDR3 DNA sequence: TGTGCCAGCGGGGGACTTCCTAAGGGAGAGCAGTTCTTC.

The rearrangement links TRBV7-3 to TRBJ2-1, with 12 bases fitting TRBD2. The CDR3 runs to 14 residues. The ends lost 2 bases at V and 7 bases at J; junction bases unmatched: 0. Germline CDR1 SGHTA, CDR2 FQGTGA. CDR3: CASSLLAGGNEQFF. The CDR3 region has the DNA TGTGCCAGCAGCTTACTAGCGGGAGGGAATGAGCAGTTCTTC.